What follows is one T cell receptor beta chain and its context. The data stem from a study of blood T cell repertoires in COVID-19. Study as a whole: PBMCs, B-cell-depleted T cells, or T cells were the source of the cDNA or gDNA that made up the material.

Methods used by the authors: Counts of nucleated cells, estimated from reference gene primer amplification, were obtained. Sequenced by immunoSEQ multiplex PCR; TCRdb stores in-frame clones only, minus some. The V and J calls and clone size are taken from that table; D and trimming were inferred from the DNA. The data contain 99,000 or so clones, approximately 72% of them singletons. V shed 4 bases and J shed 3 bases, with 12 bases lying between them. Germline V CDR1 and CDR2: GTSNPN, SVGIG (reference sequence). The CDR3 length is 13 residues. The sequenced sample consisted of peripheral blood. V gene TRBV30 combines with J gene TRBJ1-1; a possible D gene is TRBD1 (5 bases). The TCR sequence derives from a woman in her sixties or seventies with acute or convalescent COVID-19. The CDR3 loop is CAWIFSRDTEAFF. The CDR3, as DNA: TGTGCCTGGATCTTCAGCAGGGACACTGAAGCTTTCTTT.